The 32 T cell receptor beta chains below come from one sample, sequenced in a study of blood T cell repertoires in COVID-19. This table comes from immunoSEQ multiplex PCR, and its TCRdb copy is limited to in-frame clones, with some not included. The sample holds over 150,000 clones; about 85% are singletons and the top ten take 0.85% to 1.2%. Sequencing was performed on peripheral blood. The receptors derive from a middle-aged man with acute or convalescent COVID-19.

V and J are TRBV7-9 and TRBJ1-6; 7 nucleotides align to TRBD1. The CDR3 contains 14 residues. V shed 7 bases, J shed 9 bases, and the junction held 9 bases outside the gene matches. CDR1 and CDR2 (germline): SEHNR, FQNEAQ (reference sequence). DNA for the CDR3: TGTGCCAGCATCCCCACAGGGGACAGTTCACCCCTCCACTTT. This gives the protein CASIPTGDSSPLHF.

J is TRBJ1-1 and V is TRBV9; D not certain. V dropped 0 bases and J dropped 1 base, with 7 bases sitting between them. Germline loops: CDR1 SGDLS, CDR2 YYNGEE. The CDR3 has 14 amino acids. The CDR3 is CASSVVGSNTEAFF. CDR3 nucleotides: TGTGCCAGCAGCGTAGTCGGTTCGAACACTGAAGCTTTCTTT.

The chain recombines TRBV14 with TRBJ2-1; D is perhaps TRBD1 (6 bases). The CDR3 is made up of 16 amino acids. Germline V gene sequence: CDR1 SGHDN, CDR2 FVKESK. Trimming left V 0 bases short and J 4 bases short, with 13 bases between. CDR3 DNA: TGTGCCAGCAGCCAAGAAGGGCAGGGGAATTACAATGAGCAGTTCTTC. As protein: CASSQEGQGNYNEQFF.

The CDR3 sequence is CASSDTDSSYNEQFF. The CDR3, as DNA: TGTGCCAGCAGTGACACAGACAGCTCCTACAATGAGCAGTTCTTC. The chain couples TRBV6-4 to TRBJ2-1, with a possible D match to TRBD1 (5 bases). V was shortened by 2 bases and J by 0 bases, with 8 bases between the two germline ends. Germline CDR1 is MRHNA and CDR2 is SNTAGT. The CDR3 spans 15 residues.

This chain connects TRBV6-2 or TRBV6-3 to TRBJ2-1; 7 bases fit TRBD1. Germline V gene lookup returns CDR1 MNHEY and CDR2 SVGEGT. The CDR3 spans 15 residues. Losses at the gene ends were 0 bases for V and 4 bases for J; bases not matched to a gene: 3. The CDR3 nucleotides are TGTGCCAGCAGTTACTCCGGACAGGCATACAATGAGCAGTTCTTC. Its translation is CASSYSGQAYNEQFF.

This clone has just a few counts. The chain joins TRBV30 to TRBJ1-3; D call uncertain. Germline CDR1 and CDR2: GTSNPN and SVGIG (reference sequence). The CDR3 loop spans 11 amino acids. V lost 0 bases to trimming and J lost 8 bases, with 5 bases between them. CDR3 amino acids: CAWSVRDTIYF. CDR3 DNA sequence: TGTGCCTGGAGTGTAAGAGACACCATATATTTT.

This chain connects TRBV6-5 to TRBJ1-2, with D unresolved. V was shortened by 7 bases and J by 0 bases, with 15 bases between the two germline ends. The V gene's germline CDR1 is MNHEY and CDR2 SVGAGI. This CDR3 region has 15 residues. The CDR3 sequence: CASTQRSPTNYGYTF. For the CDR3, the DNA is TGTGCCAGCACCCAGAGGTCCCCAACTAACTATGGCTACACCTTC.

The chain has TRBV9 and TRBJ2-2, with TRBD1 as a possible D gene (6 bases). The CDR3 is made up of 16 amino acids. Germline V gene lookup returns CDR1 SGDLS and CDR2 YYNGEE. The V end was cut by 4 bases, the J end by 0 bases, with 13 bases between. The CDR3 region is CASSSWGQPNTGELFF. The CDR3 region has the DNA TGTGCCAGCAGCTCATGGGGACAACCGAACACCGGGGAGCTGTTTTTT.

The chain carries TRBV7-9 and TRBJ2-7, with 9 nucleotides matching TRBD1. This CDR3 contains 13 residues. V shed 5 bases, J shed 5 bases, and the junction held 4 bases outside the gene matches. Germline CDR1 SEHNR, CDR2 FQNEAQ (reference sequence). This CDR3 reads CASSIGTGNEQYF. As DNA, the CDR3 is TGTGCCAGCAGCATCGGGACAGGGAACGAGCAGTACTTC.

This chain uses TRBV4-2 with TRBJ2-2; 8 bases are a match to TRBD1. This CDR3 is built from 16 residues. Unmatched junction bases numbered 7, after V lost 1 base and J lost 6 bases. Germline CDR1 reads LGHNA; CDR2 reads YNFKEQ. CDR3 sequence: CASSQVLQGAAGELFF. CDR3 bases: TGTGCCAGCAGCCAAGTCTTGCAGGGGGCCGCCGGGGAGCTGTTTTTT.

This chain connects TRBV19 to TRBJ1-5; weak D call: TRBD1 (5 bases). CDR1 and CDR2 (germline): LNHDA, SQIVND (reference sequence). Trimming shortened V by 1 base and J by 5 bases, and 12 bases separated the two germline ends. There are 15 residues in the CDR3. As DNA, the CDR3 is TGTGCCAGTAGTATAGTAGGACAAGATTATCAGCCCCAGCATTTT. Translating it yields CASSIVGQDYQPQHF.

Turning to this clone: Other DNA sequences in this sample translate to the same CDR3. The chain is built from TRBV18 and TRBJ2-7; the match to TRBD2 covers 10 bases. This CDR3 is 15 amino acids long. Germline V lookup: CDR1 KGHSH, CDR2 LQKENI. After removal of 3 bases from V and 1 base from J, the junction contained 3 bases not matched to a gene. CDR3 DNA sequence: TGTGCCAGCTCACCCTCTAGCGGGGGTTCCTACGAGCAGTACTTC. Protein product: CASSPSSGGSYEQYF.

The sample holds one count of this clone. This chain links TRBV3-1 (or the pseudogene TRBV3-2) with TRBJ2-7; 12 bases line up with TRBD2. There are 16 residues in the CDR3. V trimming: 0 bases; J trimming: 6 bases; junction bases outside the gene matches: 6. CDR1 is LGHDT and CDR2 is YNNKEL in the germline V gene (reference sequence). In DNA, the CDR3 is TGTGCCAGCAGCCAAGATTGGCTAGCGGGGGGGCGCGAGCAGTACTTC. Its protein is CASSQDWLAGGREQYF.

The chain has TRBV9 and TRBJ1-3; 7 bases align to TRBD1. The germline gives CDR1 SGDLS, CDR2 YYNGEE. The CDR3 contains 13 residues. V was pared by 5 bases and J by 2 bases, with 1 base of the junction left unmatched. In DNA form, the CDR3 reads TGTGCCAGCAGTGGGACAGCTGGAAACACCATATATTTT. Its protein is CASSGTAGNTIYF.

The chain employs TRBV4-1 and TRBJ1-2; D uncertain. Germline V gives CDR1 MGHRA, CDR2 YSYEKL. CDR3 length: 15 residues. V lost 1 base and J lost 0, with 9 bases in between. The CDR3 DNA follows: TGCGCCAGCAGCCAAGCAGGCCAGACTAACTATGGCTACACCTTC. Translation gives CASSQAGQTNYGYTF.

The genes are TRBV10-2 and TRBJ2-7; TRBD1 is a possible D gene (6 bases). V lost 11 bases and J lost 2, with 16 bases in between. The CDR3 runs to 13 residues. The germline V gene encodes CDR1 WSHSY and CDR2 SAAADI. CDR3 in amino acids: CAVGRGPTYEQYF. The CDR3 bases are TGCGCCGTAGGCAGGGGACCGACCTACGAGCAGTACTTC.

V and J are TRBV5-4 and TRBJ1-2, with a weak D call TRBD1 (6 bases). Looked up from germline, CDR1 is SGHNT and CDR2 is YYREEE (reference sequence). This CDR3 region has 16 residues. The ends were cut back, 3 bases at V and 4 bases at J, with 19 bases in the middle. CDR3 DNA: TGTGCCAGCAGCTCCCTGGGGGGGGCGGGGAGCTATGGCTACACCTTC. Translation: CASSSLGGAGSYGYTF.

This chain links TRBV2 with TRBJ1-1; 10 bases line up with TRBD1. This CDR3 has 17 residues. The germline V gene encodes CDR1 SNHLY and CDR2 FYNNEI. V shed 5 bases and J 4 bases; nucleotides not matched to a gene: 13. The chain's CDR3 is CASSSRDRGGSSTEAFF. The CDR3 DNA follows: TGTGCCAGCAGTTCCCGGGACAGGGGAGGGAGCAGCACTGAAGCTTTCTTT.

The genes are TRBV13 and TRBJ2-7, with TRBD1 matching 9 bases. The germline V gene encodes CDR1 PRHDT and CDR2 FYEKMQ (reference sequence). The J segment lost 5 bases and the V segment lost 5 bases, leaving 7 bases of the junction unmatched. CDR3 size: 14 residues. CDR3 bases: TGTGCCAGCAGCCACGGGACAGGGACCGACGAGCAGTACTTC. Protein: CASSHGTGTDEQYF.

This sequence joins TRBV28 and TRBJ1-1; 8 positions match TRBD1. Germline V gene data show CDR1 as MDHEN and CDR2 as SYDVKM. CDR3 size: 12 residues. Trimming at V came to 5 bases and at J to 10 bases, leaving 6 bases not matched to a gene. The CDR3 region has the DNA TGTGCCAGCAGTACTTCAGGGGGCGTAGCTTTCTTT. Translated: CASSTSGGVAFF.

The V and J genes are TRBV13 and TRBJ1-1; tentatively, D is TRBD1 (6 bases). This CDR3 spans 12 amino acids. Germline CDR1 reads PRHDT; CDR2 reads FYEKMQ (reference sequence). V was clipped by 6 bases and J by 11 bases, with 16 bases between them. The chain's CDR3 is CASRRTEGDAFF. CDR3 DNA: TGTGCCAGCAGGCGGACAGAGGGTGATGCTTTCTTT.

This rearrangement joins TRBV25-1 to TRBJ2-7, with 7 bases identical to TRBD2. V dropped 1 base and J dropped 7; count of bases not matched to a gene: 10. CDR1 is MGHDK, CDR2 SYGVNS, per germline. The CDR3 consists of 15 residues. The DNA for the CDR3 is TGTGCCAGCAGTGAATCGGGAGGAGCGGGGCGTGAGCAGTACTTC. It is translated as CASSESGGAGREQYF.

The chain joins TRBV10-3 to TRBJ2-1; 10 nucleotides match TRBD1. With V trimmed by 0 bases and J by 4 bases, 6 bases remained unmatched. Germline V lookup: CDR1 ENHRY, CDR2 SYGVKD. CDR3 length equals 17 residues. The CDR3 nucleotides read TGTGCCATCAGTGAGTCGTTCAGGACAGGGGGATACAATGAGCAGTTCTTC. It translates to CAISESFRTGGYNEQFF.

CDR3 sequence (DNA): TGTGCCAGCAGCTTAGTAGGGGGCGGGAATTCACCCCTCCACTTT. Its translation is CASSLVGGGNSPLHF. The chain links TRBV5-6 to TRBJ1-6; 7 nucleotides agree with TRBD1. CDR3 size: 15 residues. Germline CDR1 is SGHDT and CDR2 is YYEEEE. The V gene end was trimmed by 2 bases and the J gene end by 7 bases; junction bases not matched to a gene: 6.

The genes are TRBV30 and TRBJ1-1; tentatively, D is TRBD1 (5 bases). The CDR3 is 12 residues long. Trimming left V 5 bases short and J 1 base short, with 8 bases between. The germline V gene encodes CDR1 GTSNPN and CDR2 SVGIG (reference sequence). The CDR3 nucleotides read TGTGCCTGGGGACACGGGAACACTGAAGCTTTCTTT. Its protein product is CAWGHGNTEAFF.

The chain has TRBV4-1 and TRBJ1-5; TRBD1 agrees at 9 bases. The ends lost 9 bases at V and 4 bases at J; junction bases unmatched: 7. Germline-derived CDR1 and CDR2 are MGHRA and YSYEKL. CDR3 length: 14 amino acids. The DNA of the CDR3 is TGCGCCAGTGGGACAGGGTTAGGAAATCAGCCCCAGCATTTT. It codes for CASGTGLGNQPQHF.

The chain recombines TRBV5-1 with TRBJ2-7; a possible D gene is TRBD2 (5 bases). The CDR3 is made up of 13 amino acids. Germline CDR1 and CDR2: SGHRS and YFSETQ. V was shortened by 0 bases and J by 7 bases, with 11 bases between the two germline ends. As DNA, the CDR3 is TGCGCCAGCAGCTTGGAATCCGGGGTTGAGCAGTACTTC. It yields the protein CASSLESGVEQYF.

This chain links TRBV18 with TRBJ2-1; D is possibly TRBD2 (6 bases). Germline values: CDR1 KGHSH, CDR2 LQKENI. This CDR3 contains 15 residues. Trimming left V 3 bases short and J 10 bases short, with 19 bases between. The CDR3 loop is CASSPPGTSGGEQFF. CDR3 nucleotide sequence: TGTGCCAGCTCACCCCCCGGGACGTCCGGGGGAGAGCAGTTCTTC.

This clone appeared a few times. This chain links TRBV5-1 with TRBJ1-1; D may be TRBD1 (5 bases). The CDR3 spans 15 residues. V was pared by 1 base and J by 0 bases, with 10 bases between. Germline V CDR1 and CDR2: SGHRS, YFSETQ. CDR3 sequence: CASSLPGGLNTEAFF. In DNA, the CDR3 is TGCGCCAGCAGCTTGCCGGGGGGGTTGAACACTGAAGCTTTCTTT.

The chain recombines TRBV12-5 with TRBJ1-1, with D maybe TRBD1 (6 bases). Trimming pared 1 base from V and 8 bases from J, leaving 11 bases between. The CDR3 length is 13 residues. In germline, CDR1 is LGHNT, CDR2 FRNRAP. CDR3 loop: CASGLEPGDEAFF. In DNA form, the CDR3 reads TGTGCTAGTGGTTTGGAACCAGGGGACGAAGCTTTCTTT.

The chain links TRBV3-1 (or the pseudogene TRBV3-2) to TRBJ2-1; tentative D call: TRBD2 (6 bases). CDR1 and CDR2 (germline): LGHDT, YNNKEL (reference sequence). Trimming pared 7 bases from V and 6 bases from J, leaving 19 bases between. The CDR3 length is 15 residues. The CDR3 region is CASTTAGRRGNEQFF. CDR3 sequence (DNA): TGTGCCAGCACGACCGCCGGGAGACGGGGCAATGAGCAGTTCTTC.

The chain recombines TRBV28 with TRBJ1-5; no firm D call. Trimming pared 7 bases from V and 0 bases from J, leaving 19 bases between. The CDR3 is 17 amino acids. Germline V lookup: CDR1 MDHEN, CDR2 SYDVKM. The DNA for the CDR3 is TGTGCCAGCACCGATCTGCCGGCGGCCGATAGCAATCAGCCCCAGCATTTT. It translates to CASTDLPAADSNQPQHF.